The clone carrying this T cell receptor beta chain was counted many times. The antigen remains unidentified. Via MiXCR, TCRdb re-called the 5' RACE reads, giving one row per CDR3 protein. The profile covers more than 85,000 distinct CDR3 sequences, with 8.5% to 14% appearing a single time and approximately 40% taken by the ten largest. The data belong to a study of T-cell memory formation after mild COVID-19. Points from the study as a whole: Shrinking CD4+ clones were chiefly CM and EM; CD8+ ones were chiefly EMRA.

Sequenced sample: PBMCs or a T cell subset sorted from them (not recorded which). The receptor comes from a man younger than 35 who had mild COVID-19 (a few samples of this study predate the infection). Cell type and time point are not known.

CDR3 DNA: TGTGCCAGTAGTCCCCAGGGCCCCACTGAAGCTTTCTTT. Its protein product is CASSPQGPTEAFF. The rearrangement joins TRBV19 to TRBJ1-1; maybe TRBD1 (5 bases). The length of the CDR3 is 13 residues. With 5 bases removed from V and 4 bases from J, the gap between germline ends came to 11 bases. Germline V gene sequence: CDR1 LNHDA, CDR2 SQIVND (reference sequence).